These 6 T cell receptor beta chains came from one sample sequenced in a study of T cells in Graves' hyperthyroidism and ophthalmopathy. Amplification of TCR beta CDR3 regions used RNA as the template. Initially, a first-round RT-PCR of the TCR CDR3 employed the HTBI primer set. From the multiplex PCR reads, TCRdb called clonotypes with MiXCR, one entry per CDR3 protein. The table has about 400,000 distinct CDR3 sequences, nearly 15% seen once. The specimen sequenced was blood. All receptors derive from a woman aged 55-69 years with Graves' ophthalmopathy.

The table lists this clonotype with many counts. This chain connects TRBV10-3 to TRBJ1-1, with D hard to call. V gave up 9 bases and J gave up 3 bases, with 8 bases separating them. The CDR3 is 11 amino acids. Germline V lookup: CDR1 ENHRY, CDR2 SYGVKD. The CDR3 loop reads CAMGSDTEAFF. As DNA, the CDR3 is TGTGCCATGGGCAGTGACACTGAAGCTTTCTTT.

The table lists this clonotype with many counts. A junction boundary mismatches the germline segment, possibly from a read error. The J gene is TRBJ1-1, the V gene TRBV20-1, with D possibly TRBD1 on 6 matching bases. The length of the CDR3 is 12 residues. Per the germline V gene, CDR1 is DFQATT and CDR2 is SNEGSKA (reference sequence). The CDR3 sequence is CSARKRDTEAFF. The CDR3 bases are TGCAGTGCTAGGAAAAGGGACACGGAAGCTTTCTTT.

V and J are TRBV15 and TRBJ2-2; TRBD1 matches at 7 bases. V gave up 3 bases and J gave up 7 bases; unmatched junction bases: 5. CDR3 size: 14 residues. CDR1 and CDR2 from the germline V gene are LNHNV and YYDKDF (reference sequence). The CDR3 nucleotides are TGTGCCACCAGCAGCGACAGGGCCGGCGGGGAGCTGTTTTTT. It translates to CATSSDRAGGELFF.

Comment on this clonotype: This may stem from a read error, because a much larger clone lies one nucleotide away. The CDR3 nucleotides read TGTGCCTGGATGTACGGGACCGAGGAGCTGTTTTTT. The encoded protein is CAWMYGTEELFF. The chain is built from TRBV30 and TRBJ2-2; D could derive from TRBD1 or TRBD2 (5 bases each). This CDR3 comprises 12 residues. The germline CDR1 and CDR2 sequences are GTSNPN and SVGIG (reference sequence).

The rearrangement joins TRBV9 to TRBJ1-3; the D gene is possibly TRBD1 (6 bases). The germline V and J ends were trimmed by 4 bases and 4 bases, with 12 bases remaining between them. Germline V gene data show CDR1 as SGDLS and CDR2 as YYNGEE. The CDR3 extends over 14 amino acids. The CDR3 sequence is CASSPRGDGNTIYF. Here the CDR3 DNA reads TGTGCCAGCAGCCCTAGGGGGGACGGAAACACCATATATTTT.

For this clonotype: Its ends do not fully match the called genes, so a read error is possible. V gene TRBV9 combines with J gene TRBJ1-1; D may be TRBD1 (5 bases). CDR1 and CDR2 (germline): SGDLS, YYNGEE. This CDR3 is 16 amino acids long. The CDR3 nucleotides read TGTGCCAGCAGCGTAGATCCAGGGAGTATGAACACTGGAGCTTTCTTT. This translates into CASSVDPGSMNTGAFF.